The 20 T cell receptor beta chains given below trace back to one sample, sequenced in a study of Graves' ophthalmopathy and Graves' hyperthyroidism. Amplification of the TCR beta CDR3 regions used RNA transcripts (as template). HTBI-primed RT-PCR formed the first round, and a multiplex PCR formed the second. TCRdb called the multiplex PCR reads again in MiXCR, with one record for every CDR3 protein. Of 400,000 to 450,000 distinct CDR3 sequences listed, under 25% are singletons. Sample: peripheral blood. All receptors come from a woman aged 18-29 years with stable Graves' hyperthyroidism.

This clonotype was counted once. The rearrangement links TRBV6-1 to TRBJ1-6; D is undetermined. Trimming removed 3 bases at V and 0 bases at J, with 6 bases between. CDR3 size: 15 residues. Germline CDR1 is MNHNS and CDR2 is SASEGT. In DNA, the CDR3 is TGTGCCAGCAGTGATAAGAGCTCCTATAATTCACCCCTCCACTTT. This sequence encodes CASSDKSSYNSPLHF.

This clonotype was observed at least ten times. The chain is built from TRBV4-1 and TRBJ2-4; D is unclear. Germline V gene sequence: CDR1 MGHRA, CDR2 YSYEKL. The CDR3 covers 15 residues. V lost 6 bases and J lost 0, with 12 bases in between. The CDR3 coding sequence is TGCGCCAGCAGTCGCCTCACGGTAGCCAAAAACATTCAGTACTTC. Protein sequence: CASSRLTVAKNIQYF.

This clonotype occurred many times. The chain combines TRBV29-1 with TRBJ2-5; 9 bases align to TRBD2. The CDR3 runs to 15 residues. V trimming: 8 bases; J trimming: 2 bases; junction bases outside the gene matches: 12. Germline V gene sequence: CDR1 SQVTM, CDR2 ANQGSEA. This chain's CDR3 is CSTGRLAGIQETQYF. The CDR3 DNA is TGCAGCACCGGTCGTCTAGCGGGAATACAAGAGACCCAGTACTTC.

This clonotype has at least ten counts. Here the CDR3 DNA reads TGCGCCAGCAGCCAAGATAGAATTCTTACCGAGCAGTACTTC. This gives the protein CASSQDRILTEQYF. The V and J genes are TRBV4-1 and TRBJ2-7, with D hard to call. Between the trimmed V and J ends, which lost 0 bases and 6 bases, there was a span of 12 bases. This CDR3 contains 14 residues. CDR1 is MGHRA and CDR2 is YSYEKL in the germline V gene.

This clonotype was seen many times. The chain combines TRBV12-3 or TRBV12-4 with TRBJ1-5; D ambiguous. CDR3 size: 15 residues. The V end lost 6 bases, the J end lost 0 bases, and 12 bases lay between the germline ends. CDR3 residues: CASSPSGPSNQPQHF. CDR3 nucleotides: TGTGCCAGCAGCCCTTCGGGTCCTAGCAATCAGCCCCAGCATTTT.

In this sample, this clonotype turned up many times. The chain has TRBV6-1 and TRBJ1-1; D gene unclear. CDR1 and CDR2 (germline): MNHNS, SASEGT. The CDR3 totals 13 residues. Deletions cut 10 bases from V and 1 base from J, with 13 bases between. This chain's CDR3 is CAIQETRNTEAFF. The DNA for the CDR3 is TGTGCCATCCAAGAAACACGGAACACTGAAGCTTTCTTT.

This clonotype was counted ten times or more. The chain uses TRBV10-2 and TRBJ1-2; unclear D gene. Germline V gene sequence: CDR1 WSHSY, CDR2 SAAADI. Trimming removed 0 bases from V and 7 bases from J, with 12 bases in between. There are 14 residues in the CDR3. The CDR3 region is CASSESVRTSGYTF. The CDR3 region has the DNA TGCGCCAGCAGTGAGTCAGTCAGGACCTCTGGCTACACCTTC.

The V gene is TRBV12-3 or TRBV12-4, the J gene TRBJ1-2; D is possibly TRBD1 (6 bases). The CDR3 has 14 amino acids. The V end lost 3 bases, the J end lost 7 bases, and 15 bases lay between the germline ends. The CDR3 spells CASSFNAGVGGYTF. CDR3 nucleotide sequence: TGTGCCAGCAGTTTTAACGCAGGGGTTGGTGGCTACACCTTC.

This clonotype has ten or more counts. This sequence joins TRBV9 and TRBJ2-7; 11 nucleotides align to TRBD2. After removal of 3 bases from V and 4 bases from J, the junction contained 6 bases not matched to a gene. This CDR3 has 15 residues. Germline CDR1 reads SGDLS; CDR2 reads YYNGEE. The CDR3 DNA is TGTGCCAGCAGCGCCCTAGCGGGAGGTAATTACGAGCAGTACTTC. Its protein product is CASSALAGGNYEQYF.

This clonotype occurred many times. The CDR3 DNA reads as TGTGCCAGCAGCCCGTGGCGAGGGCAAGGGGAGACCCAGTACTTC. Translation gives CASSPWRGQGETQYF. V is TRBV6-1 and J is TRBJ2-5, with a tentative D call TRBD2 (5 bases). Germline V CDR1 and CDR2: MNHNS, SASEGT. The CDR3 covers 15 residues. The V and J ends lost 6 bases and 5 bases respectively, with 19 bases between them.

Many counts were recorded for this clonotype. DNA of the CDR3: TGTGCCAGCCTAGGGGGACACCAGAACACTGAAGCTTTCTTT. This sequence encodes CASLGGHQNTEAFF. The chain uses TRBV12-3 or TRBV12-4 and TRBJ1-1; TRBD1 is a possible D gene (6 bases). This CDR3 contains 14 residues. V was cut by 8 bases and J by 1 base, with 14 bases left in between.

This clonotype was counted a few times. CDR3: CASSPTRPGGPETQYF. The CDR3 DNA sequence: TGTGCCAGCAGCCCGACCAGACCAGGGGGCCCAGAGACCCAGTACTTC. V and J are TRBV7-9 and TRBJ2-5, with 8 positions matching TRBD1. The CDR3 loop spans 16 amino acids. V trimming: 5 bases; J trimming: 4 bases; junction bases outside the gene matches: 12. Looked up from germline, CDR1 is SEHNR and CDR2 is FQNEAQ (reference sequence).

The V gene is TRBV6-5, the J gene TRBJ2-7; the match to TRBD2 covers 8 bases. Germline CDR1 is MNHEY and CDR2 is SVGAGI. The junction had 16 bases not matched to a gene; V was cut back by 5 bases and J by 7 bases. This CDR3 has 16 residues. The CDR3 nucleotides read TGTGCCAGCAGTATATCGCCGGGACTAGTTCCTCAGGAGCAGTACTTC. Its protein product is CASSISPGLVPQEQYF.

This clonotype has at least ten counts. For the CDR3, the DNA is TGCGCCAGCAGCCGAGCAGGTATTACAGGGGCTGGAGGCTACACCTTC. This gives the protein CASSRAGITGAGGYTF. This sequence joins TRBV4-1 and TRBJ1-2; 7 nucleotides match TRBD1. Germline V gives CDR1 MGHRA, CDR2 YSYEKL. The CDR3 sequence is 16 residues long. J gave up 8 bases and V 4 bases, and 16 bases lay outside the gene matches.

V usage is TRBV12-3 or TRBV12-4 and J usage is TRBJ1-5; 10 bases agree with TRBD1. V was pared by 5 bases and J by 7 bases, with 5 bases of the junction left unmatched. CDR3 length: 14 amino acids. CDR3 in DNA: TGTGCCAGCAGTGACAGGGGGCTGGCGCAGCCCCAGCATTTT. Translated: CASSDRGLAQPQHF.

This clonotype was observed a few times. The J gene is TRBJ2-7, the V gene TRBV29-1; no clear D. CDR1 is SQVTM and CDR2 is ANQGSEA in the germline V gene. V was cut by 6 bases and J by 2 bases, with 17 bases left in between. The CDR3 consists of 14 residues. Here the CDR3 DNA reads TGCAGCGTACGTTGGGGTACCCCCACCTACGAGCAGTACTTC. The encoded protein is CSVRWGTPTYEQYF.

This clonotype was counted a few times. The CDR3 region is CASSDNAAYGYTF. The DNA of the CDR3 is TGTGCCAGCAGTGATAACGCCGCCTATGGCTACACCTTC. V usage is TRBV6-1 and J usage is TRBJ1-2; no firm D call. The CDR3 has 13 amino acids. V shed 3 bases and J shed 4 bases, with 9 bases lying between them. CDR1 and CDR2 from the germline V gene are MNHNS and SASEGT.

This clonotype was observed at least ten times. The chain links TRBV20-1 to TRBJ1-5; D not certain. Trimming took 4 bases from V and 3 from J, leaving 10 bases between them. The CDR3 has 13 residues. CDR1 and CDR2 from the germline V gene are DFQATT and SNEGSKA (reference sequence). CDR3 DNA: TGCAGTGCTACGGTACAGCACAATCAGCCCCAGCATTTT. Translation gives CSATVQHNQPQHF.

This chain links TRBV15 with TRBJ2-5; 7 bases match TRBD1. J was trimmed by 4 bases and V by 3 bases; bases with no gene match: 8. CDR3 length: 15 residues. Germline V CDR1 and CDR2: LNHNV, YYDKDF (reference sequence). The CDR3 nucleotides are TGTGCCACCAGCAGCCTACAGGGGTCGGCAGAGACCCAGTACTTC. As protein: CATSSLQGSAETQYF.

This clonotype was detected ten times or more. The chain recombines TRBV7-9 with TRBJ1-1, with TRBD1 identical over 7 bases. Germline lookup yields CDR1 SEHNR and CDR2 FQNEAQ (reference sequence). The CDR3 runs 17 residues. V trimming: 1 base; J trimming: 1 base; junction bases outside the gene matches: 9. The CDR3 loop is CASSLDDRAKRNTEAFF. The DNA of the CDR3 is TGTGCCAGCAGCTTAGACGACAGGGCGAAGAGGAACACTGAAGCTTTCTTT.